One and the same sample provided the 20 T cell receptor beta chains below, sequenced in a study of CD8+ T cells in alopecia areata (dated by TCRdb to between 2018 and 2020). Cells from pooled mouse cutaneous lymph nodes were stained for CD4, CD8alpha, NKG2D, NKG2ACE and other markers and then sorted on a BD Influx. Libraries were prepared through the immunoSEQ multiplex PCR assay. RNA was extracted from all samples and reverse transcribed into cDNA, which served as template for TCR sequencing. Not all clones reach the TCRdb copy of this immuneACCESS table, which keeps in-frame sequences only. Checked studies attribute under half of the gap to unresolved V genes and leave the rest unexplained. For this sample the table reports approximately 19,000 clones, with no clone seen just once. Jointly, the top ten make up around a third of the sample. The specimen was CD8+ T cells sorted from a lymph node. These receptor sequences come from a C3H/HeJ mouse with alopecia areata. Mice from this strain have the MHC haplotype H2-k.

This clone has ten or more counts. Genes and germline are mouse. The read comes to an end 4 residues before the CDR3 does, leaving the germline J gene to fill in the end. The chain joins TRBV13-3 to TRBJ2-3, with 7 bases that match TRBD2. This CDR3 has 17 amino acids. J gave up 0 bases and V 5 bases, and 12 bases lay outside the gene matches. From germline, CDR1 is NNHDY and CDR2 SYVADS. The sequenced CDR3 bases are TGTGCCAGCAGCCCCGGGATGGGGGGAGCTAGTGCAGAA. Translated: CASSPGMGGASAE. From start to end, the CDR3 is CASSPGMGGASAETLYF.

This clone was counted many times. Any gene name here is a mouse gene name. Sequencing ends 4 residues short of the CDR3 end; the germline J gene provides the rest. The V and J genes are TRBV19 and TRBJ2-5; TRBD1 is a possible D gene (6 bases). Germline V lookup: CDR1 FNHDT, CDR2 SITEND (reference sequence). This CDR3 comprises 13 residues. Trimming removed 5 bases from V and 3 bases from J, with 10 bases in between. The CDR3 loop reads CASRETGQDTQYF. The part of the CDR3 DNA that was read is TGTGCCAGCAGGGAGACAGGACAAGAC.

Comments on this clone: Gene names and germline match the mouse. Read coverage stops 4 residues before the CDR3 terminus; the germline J gene supplies the remainder. The rearrangement uses TRBV12-1 and TRBJ2-3; 12 nucleotides match TRBD1. Germline lookup yields CDR1 SGHSN and CDR2 HYEKVE. The CDR3 consists of 17 residues. The V and J ends lost 3 bases and 1 base, in that order; junction bases with no gene match: 7. CDR3 DNA, as far as it was read: TGTGCCAGCTCTGTACGGGACAGGGGGCCTGGTGCAGAA. Protein sequence: CASSVRDRGPGAE. The full CDR3 protein is CASSVRDRGPGAETLYF.

This clone was counted at least ten times. The genes and germline here are from mouse. The read stops 4 residues short of the end of the CDR3; the missing end is completed from the germline J gene. The V and J genes are TRBV13-3 and TRBJ2-1; TRBD1 agrees at 7 bases. CDR3 length: 17 amino acids. The V and J ends lost 0 bases and 0 bases, in that order; junction bases with no gene match: 6. Germline lookup yields CDR1 NNHDY and CDR2 SYVADS. CDR3 DNA, as far as it was read: TGTGCCAGCAGTGATGTTGGGGACAGAGATAACTATGCT. Its translation is CASSDVGDRDNYA. The complete CDR3 sequence is CASSDVGDRDNYAEQFF.

As to this clone: Mouse names are used for the genes. The CDR3 extends 4 residues past the end of the read, so its final part is completed from the germline J gene. V usage is TRBV19 and J usage is TRBJ2-5, with a tentative D call TRBD2 (6 bases). Germline loops: CDR1 FNHDT, CDR2 SITEND (reference sequence). V lost 4 bases, J lost 2 bases, and 11 bases lay in between. This CDR3 contains 14 residues. Incomplete CDR3 DNA: TGTGCCAGCAGTCAACTGGGTGGCCAAGAC. Amino acid sequence: CASSQLGGQD. The entire CDR3 protein reads CASSQLGGQDTQYF.

This clone was observed a few times. Gene names are the mouse ones. The CDR3 goes on 4 residues after the read ends, and that part is filled in from the germline J gene. This chain links TRBV13-1 with TRBJ2-2; the D is unclear. Trimming stripped 5 bases from V and 1 base from J, with 9 bases between. Germline V gives CDR1 NSHNY, CDR2 SYGAGN. This CDR3 has 14 residues. CDR3 DNA (partial): TGTGCCAGCAGCCCTGACAAAAACACCGGG. Amino acid sequence: CASSPDKNTG. The full CDR3 protein reads CASSPDKNTGQLYF.

This clone has more than one count but fewer than ten. The gene symbols are mouse symbols. The read ends 4 residues shy of where the CDR3 ends; the end is completed using the germline J gene. The J gene is TRBJ2-1, the V gene TRBV19; TRBD1 is a possible D gene (5 bases). V shed 4 bases and J shed 0 bases, with 11 bases lying between them. The CDR3 is 15 amino acids. Germline CDR1 FNHDT, CDR2 SITEND (reference sequence). The DNA read from the CDR3 is TGTGCCAGCAGTCCTCGGACACTTAACTATGCT. Encoded protein: CASSPRTLNYA. The full CDR3 reads CASSPRTLNYAEQFF.

This clone was seen at least ten times. The protein listed by TCRdb differs at residue 10 from the translated DNA, so the DNA translation is shown. The genes are named according to mouse. Read data end 3 residues before the CDR3 end; the end is taken from the germline J gene. This chain joins TRBV31 and TRBJ1-3; D possibly corresponds to TRBD1 (6 bases). The V and J ends lost 1 base and 2 bases respectively, with 6 bases between them. This CDR3 comprises 13 residues. Looked up from germline, CDR1 is GKSSPN and CDR2 is SITVG. The sequenced CDR3 bases are TGTGCCTGGAGTCCAGGGGCTGGAAATACG. Translating gives CAWSPGAGNT. The whole CDR3 region reads CAWSPGAGNTLYF.

Relative to its sample, this clone is medium-sized. Gene names are the mouse ones. Sequencing ends 4 residues short of the CDR3 end; the germline J gene provides the rest. The rearrangement uses TRBV13-3 and TRBJ2-7; TRBD2 might be the D (6 bases). The CDR3 spans 14 residues. Trimming stripped 1 base from V and 0 bases from J, with 8 bases between. CDR1 is NNHDY, CDR2 SYVADS, per germline. The sequenced part of the CDR3 DNA is TGTGCCAGCAGTGATCTGGGGAGCTCCTAT. It codes for CASSDLGSSY. The CDR3 in its entirety is CASSDLGSSYEQYF.

This clone occurred many times. The translated DNA and TCRdb's protein are not identical at residue 9; the protein here was translated from the DNA. Here the gene names and germline are mouse. Sequencing ends 3 residues short of the CDR3 end; the germline J gene provides the rest. This chain joins TRBV19 and TRBJ1-6, with D uncertain. TRBJ1-6 is placed among ORFs of uncertain function. The CDR3 runs 12 residues. The germline V gene encodes CDR1 FNHDT and CDR2 SITEND (reference sequence). Trimming removed 0 bases from V and 7 bases from J, with 2 bases in between. CDR3 bases read: TGTGCCAGCAGTATAGGGAATTCGCCC. It translates to CASSIGNSP. The whole CDR3 sequence reads CASSIGNSPLYF.

This clone was observed many times. Mouse gene names apply. The read finishes 4 residues shy of the CDR3 end, and the germline J gene is used to complete it. The V and J genes are TRBV13-3 and TRBJ2-7, with 10 positions matching TRBD2. Trimming removed 3 bases from V and 0 bases from J; junction bases left unmatched: 3. CDR1 is NNHDY and CDR2 is SYVADS in the germline V gene. The CDR3 is made up of 15 amino acids. CDR3 region: CASSGGLGDSYEQYF. Incomplete CDR3 DNA: TGTGCCAGCAGTGGAGGACTGGGGGACTCCTAT.

The sample holds many counts of this clone. Gene names and germline match the mouse. The read terminates 4 residues before the CDR3 end, so the remaining end is supplied by the germline J gene. The chain is built from TRBV13-3 and TRBJ2-7; D is possibly TRBD1 (7 bases). Per the germline V gene, CDR1 is NNHDY and CDR2 is SYVADS. The CDR3 is 14 residues long. The CDR3 region is CASSDRGGANEQYF. CDR3 DNA, as far as it was read: TGTGCCAGCAGTGATAGAGGGGGCGCGAAT.

This clone was picked up many times. The gene names given are mouse names. The missing CDR3 end, 4 residues past where the read stops, is filled in from the germline J gene. The V call is TRBV13-3, the J call TRBJ1-2, with unresolved D. Germline V gene data show CDR1 as NNHDY and CDR2 as SYVADS. The V gene lost 2 bases and the J gene lost 3 bases, with 8 bases spanning the gap. The CDR3 is 13 amino acids. The CDR3 DNA, read in part, is TGTGCCAGCAGTGACAGACAATACTCC. This sequence encodes CASSDRQYS. The complete CDR3 protein is CASSDRQYSDYTF.

Remarks on this clone: The genes and germline here are from mouse. With the read ending 4 residues before the CDR3 end, the germline J gene is used to fill in that end. J is TRBJ2-5 and V is TRBV19; the match to TRBD1 covers 9 bases. Trimming removed 2 bases from V and 1 base from J; junction bases left unmatched: 2. This CDR3 has 15 residues. From germline, CDR1 is FNHDT and CDR2 SITEND (reference sequence). CDR3 bases read: TGTGCCAGCAGTATCGGGACAGGGTACCAAGAC. Protein: CASSIGTGYQD. The whole CDR3 sequence is CASSIGTGYQDTQYF.

As for this clone: Germline and genes: mouse. Read coverage stops 4 residues before the CDR3 terminus; the germline J gene supplies the remainder. The chain links TRBV16 to TRBJ1-2; TRBD1 is a possible D gene (5 bases). The CDR3 has 15 residues. Trimming removed 0 bases at V and 0 bases at J, with 8 bases between. Germline V CDR1 and CDR2: SGHSA, FRNQAP. This CDR3 is CASSLDQGANSDYTF. The CDR3 bases that were read are TGTGCAAGCAGCTTAGATCAGGGAGCAAACTCC.

For this clone: Mouse germline and gene names are used. Sequencing ends 4 residues short of the CDR3 end; the germline J gene provides the rest. This sequence joins TRBV13-1 and TRBJ2-7; 10 nucleotides match TRBD2. This CDR3 is 14 amino acids long. Germline CDR1 NSHNY, CDR2 SYGAGN. The chain's CDR3 is CASSEGLGPYEQYF. The CDR3 DNA, read in part, is TGTGCCAGCAGTGAGGGACTGGGGCCTTAT.

In the case of this clone: These gene names are mouse names. Read sequence stops 4 residues before the CDR3 end, and the germline J gene provides the missing end. This chain uses TRBV13-1 with TRBJ2-4, with a possible D match to TRBD2 (5 bases). The CDR3 length is 13 residues. Per the germline V gene, CDR1 is NSHNY and CDR2 is SYGAGN. The CDR3 DNA, read in part, is TGTGCCAGCAGTGGGAGACTGAGAAAC. Its translation: CASSGRLRN. From start to end, the CDR3 is CASSGRLRNTLYF.

This clone was observed at least ten times. Each gene name is a mouse one. The read ends 4 residues before the CDR3 terminus; that terminus is restored from the germline J gene. V usage is TRBV13-3 and J usage is TRBJ2-3; 8 bases agree with TRBD1. This CDR3 is built from 15 residues. Germline V CDR1 and CDR2: NNHDY, SYVADS. Germline trimming cut 5 bases from V and 1 base from J; bases unmatched to any gene: 6. CDR3 sequence reads: CASSPDRGGAETLYF. Incomplete CDR3 DNA: TGTGCCAGCAGCCCTGACAGGGGAGGTGCAGAA.

This clone occurred many times. Genes and germline are mouse. The read terminates 4 residues before the CDR3 end, so the remaining end is supplied by the germline J gene. The V and J genes are TRBV13-3 and TRBJ2-1; D gene ambiguous. This CDR3 is built from 13 residues. V lost 6 bases to trimming and J lost 1 base, with 8 bases between them. In germline, CDR1 is NNHDY, CDR2 SYVADS. CDR3 loop: CASMFRNYAEQFF. The covered CDR3 bases are TGTGCCAGCATGTTCAGAAACTATGCT.

This clone has only a few counts. Gene names and germline match the mouse. The CDR3 end lies 4 residues beyond the end of the read and is filled in from the germline J gene. The chain employs TRBV13-2 and TRBJ1-1; unclear D gene. The germline CDR1 and CDR2 sequences are NNHNN and SYGAGS (reference sequence). With 2 bases removed from V and 0 bases from J, the gap between germline ends came to 11 bases. The CDR3 covers 15 residues. This chain's CDR3 is CASGDSGLANTEVFF. CDR3 DNA, as far as it was read: TGTGCCAGCGGTGACTCGGGTCTTGCAAACACA.